This T cell receptor (beta chain) is drawn from a study of early T cells in non-severe SARS-CoV-2 infection. The study's findings and limits: Lookups in VDJdb leaned toward anti-spike CD8 responses and missed private and CD4 specificities.

Each CDR3 protein is one row after TCRdb ran MiXCR on the 5' RACE reads. The sample carries about 69,000 distinct CDR3 sequences, more than 3.5% recorded once. V was cut by 6 bases and J by 2 bases, with 14 bases left in between. The germline gives CDR1 SGHNT, CDR2 YYREEE (reference sequence). The CDR3 has 14 amino acids. This clonotype was observed many times. The antigen is not known. The source was whole blood, collected at baseline. This TCR was recovered from an adult who was a healthcare worker with PCR-confirmed SARS-CoV-2 infection or an uninfected control (not recorded which). The donor label of this sample is uncertain. The chain couples TRBV5-4 to TRBJ1-1; TRBD1 is a possible D gene (5 bases). CDR3 protein: CASIERGGNTEAFF. The CDR3 nucleotides are TGTGCCAGCATCGAACGGGGGGGAAACACTGAAGCTTTCTTT. Full variable domain (outside the CDR3, taken from reference TRBV5-4 and TRBJ1-1): ETGVTQSPTHLIKTRGQQVTLRCSSQSGHNTVSWYQQALGQGPQFIFQYYREEENGRGNFPPRFSGLQFPNYSSELNVNALELDDSALYLCASIERGGNTEAFFGQGTRLTVV.